The T cell receptor (beta chain) described here comes from a study of blood T cell repertoires in COVID-19. Study at large: From the United States, Italy and Spain came samples of acute and convalescent COVID-19.

Trimming removed 5 bases from V and 0 bases from J, with 4 bases in between. Germline values: CDR1 LNHDA, CDR2 SQIVND (reference sequence). The CDR3 is made up of 12 amino acids. In the authors' workflow: Researchers report that nucleated cell counts were estimated from reference gene primer amplification. The assay was immunoSEQ multiplex PCR, and TCRdb's table has in-frame clones only and misses some. The V and J calls and clone size are taken from that table; D and trimming were inferred from the DNA. This table has more than 250,000 clones, 87% appearing once. This chain joins TRBV19 and TRBJ1-2; D gene ambiguous. This sequence was found in a young woman who had recovered from COVID-19. The sequenced sample was PBMCs or T cells enriched from blood (not recorded which). DNA for the CDR3: TGTGCCAGTAGTTTTACTAACTATGGCTACACCTTC. Translating gives CASSFTNYGYTF.